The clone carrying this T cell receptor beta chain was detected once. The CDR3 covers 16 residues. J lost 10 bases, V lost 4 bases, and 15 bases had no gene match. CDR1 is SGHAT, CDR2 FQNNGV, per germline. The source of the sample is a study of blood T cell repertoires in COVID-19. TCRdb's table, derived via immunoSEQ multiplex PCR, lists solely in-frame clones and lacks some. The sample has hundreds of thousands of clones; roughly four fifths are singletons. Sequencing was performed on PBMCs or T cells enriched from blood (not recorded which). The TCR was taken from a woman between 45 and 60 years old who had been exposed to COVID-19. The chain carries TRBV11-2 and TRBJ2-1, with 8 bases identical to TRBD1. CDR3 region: CASSSPGTGWKREQFF. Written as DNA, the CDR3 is TGTGCCAGCAGCTCTCCTGGGACAGGATGGAAGCGGGAGCAGTTCTTC.